This T cell receptor beta chain emerged from a study of shared clonotypes between healthy human individuals. Study-wide results and limits: A handful of donors showed sharing of approximately 5% of naive CD4 clonotypes. The genetic and exposure-history diversity represented was limited by few donors.

The junction had 13 bases not matched to a gene; V was cut back by 5 bases and J by 5 bases. There are 17 residues in the CDR3. Germline CDR1 and CDR2: MDHEN and SYDVKM. As handled by the study authors: With immunoSEQ giving junction-only sequences and no quality scores, filtering differed. The data were produced by immunoSEQ multiplex PCR, yet TCRdb's version contains in-frame clones alone and is incomplete. The D gene and trimming were derived from the DNA, and the V and J assignments and clone size from that table. In the table there are hundreds of thousands of clones, roughly 73% of which are singletons. The study drew all its donors from Caucasian adults living in Nashville, Tennessee. This clone was picked up one time. The antigen remains undetermined.

Sequencing was carried out using memory CD4+ T cells sorted from blood. The subset was: CD45RA-negative fraction. This chain uses TRBV28 with TRBJ2-2, with 8 nucleotides matching TRBD2. The sequence came from a woman in her twenties or thirties in good health. The chain's CDR3 is CASSTGTSGYRTGELFF. The DNA of the CDR3 is TGTGCCAGCAGTACCGGGACTAGTGGGTATAGGACCGGGGAGCTGTTTTTT.